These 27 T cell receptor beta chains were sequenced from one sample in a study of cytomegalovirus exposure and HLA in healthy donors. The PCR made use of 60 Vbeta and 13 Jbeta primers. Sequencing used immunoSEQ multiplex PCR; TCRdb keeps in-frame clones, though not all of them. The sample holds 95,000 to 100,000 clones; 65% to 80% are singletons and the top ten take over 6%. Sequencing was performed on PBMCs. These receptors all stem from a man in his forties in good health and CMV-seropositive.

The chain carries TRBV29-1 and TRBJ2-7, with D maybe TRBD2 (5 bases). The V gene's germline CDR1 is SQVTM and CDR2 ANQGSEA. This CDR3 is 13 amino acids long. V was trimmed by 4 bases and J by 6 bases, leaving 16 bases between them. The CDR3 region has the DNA TGCAGCGTTGTGAGACTGAGGGCCTGCGAGCAGTACTTC. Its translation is CSVVRLRACEQYF.

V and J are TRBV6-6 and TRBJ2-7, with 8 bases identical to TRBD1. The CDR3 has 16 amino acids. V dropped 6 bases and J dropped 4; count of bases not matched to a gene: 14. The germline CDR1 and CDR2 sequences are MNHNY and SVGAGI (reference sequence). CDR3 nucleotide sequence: TGTGCCAGCAGGCCCCCCCGCGGACAGGGAAAATACGAGCAGTACTTC. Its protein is CASRPPRGQGKYEQYF.

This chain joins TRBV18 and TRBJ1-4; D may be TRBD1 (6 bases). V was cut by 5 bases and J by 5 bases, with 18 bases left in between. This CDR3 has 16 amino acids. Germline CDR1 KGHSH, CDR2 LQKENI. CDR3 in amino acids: CASSNRDTRRNEKLFF. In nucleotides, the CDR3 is TGTGCCAGCTCAAACCGGGACACTCGTAGGAATGAAAAACTGTTTTTT.

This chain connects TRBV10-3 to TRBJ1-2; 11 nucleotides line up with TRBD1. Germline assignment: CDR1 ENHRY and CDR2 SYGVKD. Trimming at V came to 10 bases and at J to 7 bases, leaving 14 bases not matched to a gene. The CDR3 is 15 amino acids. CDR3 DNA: TGTGCCACCTGGGACAGGGGGTTCGGGGCGGGTGGCTACACCTTC. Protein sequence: CATWDRGFGAGGYTF.

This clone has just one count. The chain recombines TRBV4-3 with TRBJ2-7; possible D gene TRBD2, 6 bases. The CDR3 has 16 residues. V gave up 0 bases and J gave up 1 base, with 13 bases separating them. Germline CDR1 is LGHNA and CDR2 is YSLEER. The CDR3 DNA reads TGCGCCAGCAGCCAAGACTTCAGCGGGCATTCCTACGAGCAGTACTTC. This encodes CASSQDFSGHSYEQYF.

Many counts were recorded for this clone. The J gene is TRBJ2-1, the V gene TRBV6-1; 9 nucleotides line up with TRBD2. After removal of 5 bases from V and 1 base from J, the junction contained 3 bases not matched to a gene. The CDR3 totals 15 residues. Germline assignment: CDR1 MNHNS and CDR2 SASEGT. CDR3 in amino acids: CASSNLAGSYNEQFF. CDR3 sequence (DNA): TGTGCCAGCAGTAACCTAGCGGGATCCTACAATGAGCAGTTCTTC.

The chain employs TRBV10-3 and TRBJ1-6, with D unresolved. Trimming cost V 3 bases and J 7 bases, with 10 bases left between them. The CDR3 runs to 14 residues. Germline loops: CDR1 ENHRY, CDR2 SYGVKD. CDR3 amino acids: CAISDGIWNSPLHF. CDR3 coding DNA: TGTGCCATCAGTGATGGCATTTGGAATTCACCCCTCCACTTT.

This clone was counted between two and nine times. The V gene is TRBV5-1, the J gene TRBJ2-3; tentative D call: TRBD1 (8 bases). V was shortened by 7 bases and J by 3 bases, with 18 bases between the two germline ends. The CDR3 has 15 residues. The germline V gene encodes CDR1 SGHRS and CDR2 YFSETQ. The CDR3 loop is CASGTTGGGTDTQYF. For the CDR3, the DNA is TGCGCCAGCGGAACTACAGGGGGAGGGACAGATACGCAGTATTTT.

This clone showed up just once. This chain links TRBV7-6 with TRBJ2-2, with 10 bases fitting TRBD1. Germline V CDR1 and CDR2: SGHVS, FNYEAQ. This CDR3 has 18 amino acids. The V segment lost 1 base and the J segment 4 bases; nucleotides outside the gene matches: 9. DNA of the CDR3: TGTGCCAGCAGCTTAGGCCCGGGACAGGGGAAGGGCACCGGGGAGCTGTTTTTT. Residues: CASSLGPGQGKGTGELFF.

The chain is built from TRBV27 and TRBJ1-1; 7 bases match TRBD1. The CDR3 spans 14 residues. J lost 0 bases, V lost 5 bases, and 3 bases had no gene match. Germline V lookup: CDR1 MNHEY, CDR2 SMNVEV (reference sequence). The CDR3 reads CASSVQGMNTEAFF. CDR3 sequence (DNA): TGTGCCAGCAGTGTACAGGGGATGAACACTGAAGCTTTCTTT.

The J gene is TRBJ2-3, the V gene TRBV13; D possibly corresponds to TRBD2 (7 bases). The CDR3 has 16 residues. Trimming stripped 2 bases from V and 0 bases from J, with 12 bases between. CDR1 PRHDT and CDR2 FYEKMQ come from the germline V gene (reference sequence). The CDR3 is CASSLSPGGSTDTQYF. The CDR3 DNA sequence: TGTGCCAGCAGCTTATCCCCGGGGGGCAGCACAGATACGCAGTATTTT.

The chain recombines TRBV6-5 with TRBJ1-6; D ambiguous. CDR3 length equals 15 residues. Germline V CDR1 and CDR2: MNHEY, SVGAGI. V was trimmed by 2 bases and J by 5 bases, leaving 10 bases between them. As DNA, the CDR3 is TGTGCCAGCAGTTACGCAGGTCCCAATAATTCACCCCTCCACTTT. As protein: CASSYAGPNNSPLHF.

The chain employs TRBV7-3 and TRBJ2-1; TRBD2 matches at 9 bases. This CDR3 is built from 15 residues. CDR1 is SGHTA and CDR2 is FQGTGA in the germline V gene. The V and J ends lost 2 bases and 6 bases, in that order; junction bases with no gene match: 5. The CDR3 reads CASSLQAGGPNEQFF. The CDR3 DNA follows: TGTGCCAGCAGCTTACAAGCGGGGGGCCCCAATGAGCAGTTCTTC.

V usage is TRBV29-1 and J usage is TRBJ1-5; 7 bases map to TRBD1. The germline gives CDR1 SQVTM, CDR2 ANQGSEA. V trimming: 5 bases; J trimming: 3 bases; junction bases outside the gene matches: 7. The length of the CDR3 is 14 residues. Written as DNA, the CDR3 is TGCAGCGTTCTAACAGGGGTGGTCAATCAGCCCCAGCATTTT. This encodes CSVLTGVVNQPQHF.

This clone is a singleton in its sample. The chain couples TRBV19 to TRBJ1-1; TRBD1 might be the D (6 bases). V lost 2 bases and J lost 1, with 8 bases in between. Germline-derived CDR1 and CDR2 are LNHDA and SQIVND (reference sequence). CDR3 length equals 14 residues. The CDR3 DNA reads TGTGCCAGTAGTATATGGACAGCGAACACTGAAGCTTTCTTT. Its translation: CASSIWTANTEAFF.

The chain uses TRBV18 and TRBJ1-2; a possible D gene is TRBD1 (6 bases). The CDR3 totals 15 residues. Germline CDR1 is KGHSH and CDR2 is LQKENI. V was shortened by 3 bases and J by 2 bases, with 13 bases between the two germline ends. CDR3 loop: CASSPPGATNYGYTF. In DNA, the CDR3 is TGTGCCAGCTCACCTCCAGGGGCGACGAACTATGGCTACACCTTC.

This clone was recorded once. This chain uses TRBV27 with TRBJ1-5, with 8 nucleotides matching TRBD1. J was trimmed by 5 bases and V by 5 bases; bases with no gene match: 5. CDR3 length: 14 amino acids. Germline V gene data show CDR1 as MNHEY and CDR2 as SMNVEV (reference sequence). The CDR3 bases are TGTGCCAGCAGTCTTGGACAGGGTCATCAGCCCCAGCATTTT. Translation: CASSLGQGHQPQHF.

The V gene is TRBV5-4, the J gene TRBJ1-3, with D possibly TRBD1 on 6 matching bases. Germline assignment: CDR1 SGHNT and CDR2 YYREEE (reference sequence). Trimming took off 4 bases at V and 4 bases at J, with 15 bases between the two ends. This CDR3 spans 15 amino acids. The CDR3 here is CASSPDRGAGNTIYF. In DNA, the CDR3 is TGTGCCAGCAGCCCAGACCGGGGGGCGGGAAACACCATATATTTT. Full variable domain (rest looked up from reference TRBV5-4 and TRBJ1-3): ETGVTQSPTHLIKTRGQQVTLRCSSQSGHNTVSWYQQALGQGPQFIFQYYREEENGRGNFPPRFSGLQFPNYSSELNVNALELDDSALYLCASSPDRGAGNTIYFGEGSWLTVV.

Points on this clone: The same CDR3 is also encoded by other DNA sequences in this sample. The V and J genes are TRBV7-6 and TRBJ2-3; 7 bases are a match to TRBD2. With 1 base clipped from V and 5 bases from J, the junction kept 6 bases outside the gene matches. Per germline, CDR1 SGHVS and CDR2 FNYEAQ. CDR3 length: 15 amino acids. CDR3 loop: CASSLVGGRRDTQYF. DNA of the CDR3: TGTGCCAGCAGCTTAGTAGGCGGGAGAAGAGATACGCAGTATTTT.

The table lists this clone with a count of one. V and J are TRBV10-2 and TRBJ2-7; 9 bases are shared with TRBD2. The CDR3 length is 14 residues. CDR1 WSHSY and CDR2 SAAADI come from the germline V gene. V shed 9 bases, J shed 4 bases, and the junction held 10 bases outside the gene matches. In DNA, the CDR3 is TGCGCCAGTTGGCCGGGACTAGCCATGTACGAGCAGTACTTC. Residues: CASWPGLAMYEQYF.

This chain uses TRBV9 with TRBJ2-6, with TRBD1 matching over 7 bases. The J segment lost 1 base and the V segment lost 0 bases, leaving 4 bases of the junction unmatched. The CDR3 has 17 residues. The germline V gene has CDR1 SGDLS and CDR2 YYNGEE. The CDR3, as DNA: TGTGCCAGCAGCGTAGCCGGCAGGGGGTCTGGGGCCAACGTCCTGACTTTC. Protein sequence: CASSVAGRGSGANVLTF. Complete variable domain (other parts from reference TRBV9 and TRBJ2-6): DSGVTQTPKHLITATGQRVTLRCSPRSGDLSVYWYQQSLDQGLQFLIQYYNGEERAKGNILERFSAQQFPDLHSELNLSSLELGDSALYFCASSVAGRGSGANVLTFGAGSRLTVL.

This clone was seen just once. CDR3 DNA sequence: TGTGCCAGCAGCCCCCGGACAGGGGGTTACGACGAGCAGTACTTC. Encoded protein: CASSPRTGGYDEQYF. The chain employs TRBV9 and TRBJ2-7; 10 bases agree with TRBD1. This CDR3 is built from 15 residues. J gave up 5 bases and V 4 bases, and 9 bases lay outside the gene matches. CDR1 is SGDLS and CDR2 is YYNGEE in the germline V gene.

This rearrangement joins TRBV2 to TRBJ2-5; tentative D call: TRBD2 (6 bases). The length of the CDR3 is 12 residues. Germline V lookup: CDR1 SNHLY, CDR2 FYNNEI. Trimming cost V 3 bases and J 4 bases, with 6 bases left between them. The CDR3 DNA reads TGTGCCAGCAGTGACGGGGGAGAGACCCAGTACTTC. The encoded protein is CASSDGGETQYF.

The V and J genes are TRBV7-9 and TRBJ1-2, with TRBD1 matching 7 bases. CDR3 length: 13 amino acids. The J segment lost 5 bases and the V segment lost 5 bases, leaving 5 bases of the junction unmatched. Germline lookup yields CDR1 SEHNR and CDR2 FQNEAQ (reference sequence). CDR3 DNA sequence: TGTGCCAGCAGCCGACAGGGATGGTATGGCTACACCTTC. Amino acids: CASSRQGWYGYTF.

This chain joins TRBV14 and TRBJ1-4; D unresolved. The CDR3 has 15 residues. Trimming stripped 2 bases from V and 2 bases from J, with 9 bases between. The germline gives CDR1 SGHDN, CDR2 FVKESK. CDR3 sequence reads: CASSQQVSTNEKLFF. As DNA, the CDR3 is TGTGCCAGCAGCCAACAGGTGTCGACTAATGAAAAACTGTTTTTT.

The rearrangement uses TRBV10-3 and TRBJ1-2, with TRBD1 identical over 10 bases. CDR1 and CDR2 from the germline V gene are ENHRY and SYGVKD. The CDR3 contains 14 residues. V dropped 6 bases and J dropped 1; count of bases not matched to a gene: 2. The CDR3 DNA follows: TGTGCCATCAGGGGGGACAGGGGTAACTATGGCTACACCTTC. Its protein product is CAIRGDRGNYGYTF.

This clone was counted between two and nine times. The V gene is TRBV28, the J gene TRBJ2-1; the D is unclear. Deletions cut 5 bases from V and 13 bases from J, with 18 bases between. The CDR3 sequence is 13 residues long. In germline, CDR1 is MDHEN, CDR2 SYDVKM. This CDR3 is CASSVLRLDPQFF. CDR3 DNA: TGTGCCAGCAGTGTGCTTAGGCTAGATCCTCAGTTCTTC.